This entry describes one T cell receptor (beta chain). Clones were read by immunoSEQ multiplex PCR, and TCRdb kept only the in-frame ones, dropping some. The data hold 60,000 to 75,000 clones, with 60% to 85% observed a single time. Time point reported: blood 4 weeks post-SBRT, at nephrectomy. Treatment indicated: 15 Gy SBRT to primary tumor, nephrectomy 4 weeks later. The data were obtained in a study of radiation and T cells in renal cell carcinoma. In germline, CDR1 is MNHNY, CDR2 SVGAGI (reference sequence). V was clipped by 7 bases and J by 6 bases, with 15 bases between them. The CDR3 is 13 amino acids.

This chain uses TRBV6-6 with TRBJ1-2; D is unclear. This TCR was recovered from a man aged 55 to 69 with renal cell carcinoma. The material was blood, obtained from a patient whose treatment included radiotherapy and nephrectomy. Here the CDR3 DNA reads TGTGCCAGCACCCAGCGTGTATTTAATGGCTACACCTTC. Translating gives CASTQRVFNGYTF.